These 19 T cell receptor beta chains came from one sample sequenced in a study of blood T cell repertoires in COVID-19. Profiled with immunoSEQ multiplex PCR; TCRdb holds only in-frame clones, not every one. The table lists some 44,000 clones, roughly 90% of them singletons. The sequenced sample consisted of peripheral blood. These receptors originate from a human donor in a cohort sampled during active COVID-19.

This chain links TRBV5-1 with TRBJ1-2; D not certain. CDR1 and CDR2 (germline): SGHRS, YFSETQ. Deletions cut 0 bases from V and 5 bases from J, with 8 bases between. The CDR3 has 13 amino acids. For the CDR3, the DNA is TGCGCCAGCAGCTTGGACAGCACTTATGGCTACACCTTC. This codes for CASSLDSTYGYTF. Based on the CDR3 plus reference TRBV5-1 and TRBJ1-2, the full variable domain is KAGVTQTPRYLIKTRGQQVTLSCSPISGHRSVSWYQQTPGQGLQFLFEYFSETQRNKGNFPGRFSGRQFSNSRSEMNVSTLELGDSALYLCASSLDSTYGYTFGSGTRLTVV.

The rearrangement links TRBV5-5 to TRBJ2-7; D is perhaps TRBD1 (6 bases). The V end was cut by 0 bases, the J end by 4 bases, with 11 bases between. CDR1 SGHKS and CDR2 YYEKEE come from the germline V gene (reference sequence). The CDR3 is 14 amino acids. In nucleotides, the CDR3 is TGTGCCAGCAGCTTGGTGGGGGCGCGTTACGAGCAGTACTTC. Its translation is CASSLVGARYEQYF.

The chain is built from TRBV6-5 and TRBJ1-6, with D hard to call. Germline CDR1 is MNHEY and CDR2 is SVGAGI. Trimming removed 2 bases from V and 12 bases from J, with 11 bases in between. The CDR3 has 13 amino acids. The CDR3 nucleotides read TGTGCCAGCAGTTACGAAAAAAGAGAACCCCTCCACTTT. Residues: CASSYEKREPLHF.

The chain uses TRBV27 and TRBJ2-7, with D maybe TRBD1 (5 bases). Germline V gene data show CDR1 as MNHEY and CDR2 as SMNVEV (reference sequence). V was shortened by 8 bases and J by 6 bases, with 17 bases between the two germline ends. This CDR3 has 13 residues. The DNA of the CDR3 is TGTGCCAGCGGGGCAGCCCAATCATCCGAGCAGTACTTC. Residues: CASGAAQSSEQYF.

The chain carries TRBV30 and TRBJ2-1; 10 bases are shared with TRBD2. The CDR3 runs 11 residues. From germline, CDR1 is GTSNPN and CDR2 SVGIG (reference sequence). V lost 2 bases to trimming and J lost 12 bases; unmatched junction nucleotides: 1. This CDR3 is CAWSRLAGQFF. The CDR3 DNA is TGTGCCTGGAGTCGACTAGCGGGGCAGTTCTTC.

The chain employs TRBV20-1 and TRBJ2-1; D gene ambiguous. The V and J ends lost 3 bases and 4 bases respectively, with 10 bases between them. The CDR3 totals 13 residues. Germline V lookup: CDR1 DFQATT, CDR2 SNEGSKA (reference sequence). This CDR3 reads CSASDLFYNEQFF. The CDR3 nucleotides read TGCAGTGCTAGTGATCTTTTTTACAATGAGCAGTTCTTC.

The genes are TRBV27 and TRBJ1-2; TRBD1 aligns across 8 bases. The length of the CDR3 is 14 residues. J was trimmed by 4 bases and V by 5 bases; bases with no gene match: 6. Germline assignment: CDR1 MNHEY and CDR2 SMNVEV (reference sequence). CDR3 sequence: CASSIGQGGYGYTF. CDR3 DNA: TGTGCCAGCAGTATCGGACAGGGAGGCTATGGCTACACCTTC.

V and J are TRBV3-1 (or the pseudogene TRBV3-2) and TRBJ1-4; TRBD1 might be the D (6 bases). The CDR3 extends over 15 amino acids. V was trimmed by 1 base and J by 8 bases, leaving 14 bases between them. CDR1 and CDR2 (germline): LGHDT, YNNKEL (reference sequence). CDR3 loop: CASSQGTGLGEKLFF. The DNA of the CDR3 is TGTGCCAGCAGCCAAGGAACAGGGCTAGGAGAAAAACTGTTTTTT.

V usage is TRBV18 and J usage is TRBJ1-2; 9 bases line up with TRBD1. J was trimmed by 7 bases and V by 5 bases; bases with no gene match: 5. CDR1 and CDR2 from the germline V gene are KGHSH and LQKENI. The CDR3 is made up of 13 amino acids. Here the CDR3 reads CASSEDRGFGYTF. The CDR3 coding sequence is TGTGCCAGCTCAGAGGACAGGGGTTTTGGCTACACCTTC.

The chain recombines TRBV27 with TRBJ2-2; 8 positions agree with TRBD1. This CDR3 is built from 15 residues. V dropped 3 bases and J dropped 6; count of bases not matched to a gene: 6. CDR1 and CDR2 (germline): MNHEY, SMNVEV (reference sequence). The CDR3 region has the DNA TGTGCCAGCAGTTTTACCAGGGGGCGGTCCGGGGAGCTGTTTTTT. It encodes CASSFTRGRSGELFF.

The count of this clone is one. The CDR3 loop reads CASSPKTGFGETQYF. The CDR3, as DNA: TGTGCCAGCTCACCGAAAACAGGGTTTGGAGAGACCCAGTACTTC. The V call is TRBV18, the J call TRBJ2-5; perhaps TRBD1 as D (6 bases). CDR3 size: 15 residues. Trimming removed 3 bases at V and 4 bases at J, with 15 bases between. The germline V gene has CDR1 KGHSH and CDR2 LQKENI.

The chain joins TRBV19 to TRBJ2-7; TRBD2 aligns across 7 bases. The V segment lost 6 bases and the J segment 0 bases; nucleotides outside the gene matches: 8. The germline gives CDR1 LNHDA, CDR2 SQIVND (reference sequence). The CDR3 has 15 amino acids. The CDR3 nucleotides read TGTGCCAGTAGCTCAGGCGGGAGCGGCTCCTACGAGCAGTACTTC. Protein product: CASSSGGSGSYEQYF.

This clone is a singleton in its sample. The chain links TRBV5-1 to TRBJ2-2; 10 bases align to TRBD1. Germline CDR1 and CDR2: SGHRS and YFSETQ. The V segment lost 0 bases and the J segment 4 bases; nucleotides outside the gene matches: 12. This CDR3 has 19 residues. CDR3 amino acids: CASSLVTGGAGKGTGELFF. The CDR3 coding sequence is TGCGCCAGCAGCTTGGTGACAGGGGGCGCCGGTAAGGGCACCGGGGAGCTGTTTTTT.

In this sample, this clone turned up once. The genes are TRBV27 and TRBJ2-1, with D maybe TRBD2 (7 bases). Germline V lookup: CDR1 MNHEY, CDR2 SMNVEV (reference sequence). This CDR3 spans 17 amino acids. Trimming removed 2 bases from V and 0 bases from J, with 14 bases in between. The CDR3 coding sequence is TGTGCCAGCAGTTTAGAAACAGCGGGACACTCCTACAATGAGCAGTTCTTC. It codes for CASSLETAGHSYNEQFF.

The chain recombines TRBV5-1 with TRBJ1-6; 7 bases align to TRBD1. Germline V gene data show CDR1 as SGHRS and CDR2 as YFSETQ. The CDR3 length is 14 residues. J was trimmed by 5 bases and V by 2 bases; bases with no gene match: 1. In DNA form, the CDR3 reads TGCGCCAGCAGCTTACAGGGGCATAATTCACCCCTCCACTTT. This codes for CASSLQGHNSPLHF.

The J gene is TRBJ1-3, the V gene TRBV10-1, with TRBD1 matching over 7 bases. The CDR3 contains 16 residues. Germline CDR1 WNHNN, CDR2 SYGVQD (reference sequence). Losses at the gene ends were 11 bases for V and 6 bases for J; bases not matched to a gene: 19. CDR3 nucleotides: TGCGCCGTACACGGGGCCAGGGGGAAGTTTGAAAACACCATATATTTT. Translation gives CAVHGARGKFENTIYF.

The chain uses TRBV30 and TRBJ2-7, with D possibly matching TRBD1 (6 bases). V was shortened by 4 bases and J by 7 bases, with 11 bases between the two germline ends. The CDR3 spans 11 residues. Germline CDR1 GTSNPN, CDR2 SVGIG (reference sequence). The CDR3 loop is CAWNRVGEQYF. CDR3 coding DNA: TGTGCCTGGAACAGGGTGGGGGAGCAGTACTTC.

The chain carries TRBV5-1 and TRBJ1-1; 10 bases fit TRBD1. Per the germline V gene, CDR1 is SGHRS and CDR2 is YFSETQ. V lost 5 bases, J lost 1 base, and 5 bases stayed unmatched. The CDR3 spans 15 residues. The DNA of the CDR3 is TGCGCCAGCAGACAAGGGACAGGGGCGAACACTGAAGCTTTCTTT. This gives the protein CASRQGTGANTEAFF.

This clone occurred once. The J gene is TRBJ2-3, the V gene TRBV5-6, with D unclear. Germline CDR1 reads SGHDT; CDR2 reads YYEEEE. Trimming cost V 4 bases and J 0 bases, with 18 bases left between them. The CDR3 totals 17 residues. This CDR3 reads CASSLVGWQQSTDTQYF. As DNA, the CDR3 is TGTGCCAGCAGCCTAGTCGGTTGGCAGCAGAGCACAGATACGCAGTATTTT.